These 27 T cell receptor beta chains share one sample of origin, sequenced in a study of blood T cell repertoires in COVID-19. The protocol was immunoSEQ multiplex PCR, while the TCRdb copy is restricted to in-frame clones and leaves out a portion. The top ten clones hold roughly 3.6% of a sample with over 90,000 clones, 70% to 90% of them seen once. Sequenced material: peripheral blood. Source of these receptors: a woman aged 55-69 years with acute or convalescent COVID-19.

The V call is TRBV12-5, the J call TRBJ2-1; D is possibly TRBD1 (5 bases). Germline lookup yields CDR1 LGHNT and CDR2 FRNRAP. Trimming pared 3 bases from V and 4 bases from J, leaving 7 bases between. This CDR3 is 13 amino acids long. CDR3 amino acids: CASGFAGYNEQFF. The CDR3 DNA reads as TGTGCTAGTGGTTTCGCAGGGTACAATGAGCAGTTCTTC.

The CDR3 DNA is TGTGCCAGCAGATCGGGACAGGGAACTTATGGCTACACCTTC. This encodes CASRSGQGTYGYTF. V usage is TRBV28 and J usage is TRBJ1-2; 9 bases fit TRBD1. J was trimmed by 5 bases and V by 6 bases; bases with no gene match: 7. Per the germline V gene, CDR1 is MDHEN and CDR2 is SYDVKM. The CDR3 is 14 amino acids.

The V gene is TRBV20-1, the J gene TRBJ1-4; D remains unclear. Per the germline V gene, CDR1 is DFQATT and CDR2 is SNEGSKA (reference sequence). The CDR3 consists of 14 residues. The ends were cut back, 3 bases at V and 4 bases at J, with 12 bases in the middle. For the CDR3, the DNA is TGCAGTGCTAGTGGAACAGACAATAATGAAAAACTGTTTTTT. Its protein is CSASGTDNNEKLFF.

The V gene is TRBV6-1, the J gene TRBJ2-1; 8 bases are shared with TRBD1. V was clipped by 2 bases and J by 9 bases; unmatched bases: 6. CDR1 is MNHNS, CDR2 SASEGT, per germline. This CDR3 region has 14 residues. The CDR3 nucleotides read TGTGCCAGCAGTGAAAACAGGGGGAAAATTGAGCAGTTCTTC. Amino acids: CASSENRGKIEQFF.

V is TRBV7-9 and J is TRBJ1-2; 8 nucleotides match TRBD1. Germline V gene data show CDR1 as SEHNR and CDR2 as FQNEAQ (reference sequence). Germline trimming cut 5 bases from V and 8 bases from J; bases unmatched to any gene: 10. This CDR3 comprises 14 residues. In DNA form, the CDR3 reads TGTGCCAGCAGCATAGATCAGGGGGCTAAAGGCTACACCTTC. It specifies CASSIDQGAKGYTF.

The CDR3 DNA reads as TGTGCCAGCTCACCCCTAGGACAAAACTATGGCTACACCTTC. Its protein product is CASSPLGQNYGYTF. This chain uses TRBV18 with TRBJ1-2; D possibly corresponds to TRBD1 (5 bases). The V gene's germline CDR1 is KGHSH and CDR2 LQKENI. V was shortened by 3 bases and J by 2 bases, with 10 bases between the two germline ends. The CDR3 contains 14 residues.

The chain joins TRBV6-5 to TRBJ1-4, with 10 bases lining up with TRBD1. Germline V gene data show CDR1 as MNHEY and CDR2 as SVGAGI. Trimming took 7 bases from V and 2 from J; bases not matched to a gene: 4. CDR3 length equals 15 residues. The CDR3 loop is CASTWTGGTNEKLFF. CDR3 DNA sequence: TGTGCCAGCACTTGGACAGGGGGGACTAATGAAAAACTGTTTTTT.

V gene TRBV5-8 combines with J gene TRBJ2-5, with TRBD1 as a possible D gene (5 bases). The CDR3 loop spans 15 amino acids. The germline V gene has CDR1 SGHTS and CDR2 YDEGEE. V was trimmed by 0 bases and J by 4 bases, leaving 13 bases between them. CDR3 bases: TGTGCCAGCAGCTTGGCCAGGGTGGACCTAGAGACCCAGTACTTC. Translated: CASSLARVDLETQYF.

This clone showed up just once. The chain uses TRBV9 and TRBJ1-2, with TRBD1 matching over 8 bases. CDR3 length: 15 residues. CDR1 SGDLS and CDR2 YYNGEE come from the germline V gene. Trimming removed 3 bases from V and 5 bases from J; junction bases left unmatched: 9. CDR3 coding DNA: TGTGCCAGCAGCGCCTCAGGGGGCCGGAGGTATGGCTACACCTTC. This codes for CASSASGGRRYGYTF. Supplemented by reference TRBV9 and TRBJ1-2, the full variable domain reads DSGVTQTPKHLITATGQRVTLRCSPRSGDLSVYWYQQSLDQGLQFLIQYYNGEERAKGNILERFSAQQFPDLHSELNLSSLELGDSALYFCASSASGGRRYGYTFGSGTRLTVV.

This clone showed up just a few times. The chain recombines TRBV28 with TRBJ1-5, with D hard to call. Per germline, CDR1 MDHEN and CDR2 SYDVKM. Trimming removed 3 bases from V and 4 bases from J, with 4 bases in between. The CDR3 is 12 amino acids. CDR3 bases: TGTGCCAGCAGTTTGAGGAATCAGCCCCAGCATTTT. Translation: CASSLRNQPQHF.

V gene TRBV19 combines with J gene TRBJ2-2; TRBD1 aligns across 9 bases. Unmatched junction bases numbered 4, after V lost 10 bases and J lost 7 bases. CDR3 length equals 12 residues. CDR1 and CDR2 (germline): LNHDA, SQIVND (reference sequence). CDR3 nucleotides: TGTGCCATCGGGACAGGGTACGGGGAGCTGTTTTTT. Translation: CAIGTGYGELFF.

The gene calls are TRBV7-6 and TRBJ2-1; D uncertain. The CDR3 loop spans 13 amino acids. Between the trimmed V and J ends, which lost 3 bases and 5 bases, there was a span of 8 bases. Germline CDR1 reads SGHVS; CDR2 reads FNYEAQ. CDR3 DNA sequence: TGTGCCAGCAGCTTCACCACAGACAATGAGCAGTTCTTC. Its translation: CASSFTTDNEQFF.

The chain joins TRBV12-3 or TRBV12-4 to TRBJ1-1; tentatively, D is TRBD1 (5 bases). The CDR3 is 12 residues long. The V end lost 5 bases, the J end lost 4 bases, and 8 bases lay between the germline ends. CDR3 nucleotide sequence: TGTGCCAGCAGTCCAGGGTTCACTGAAGCTTTCTTT. This codes for CASSPGFTEAFF.

The chain combines TRBV3-1 (or the pseudogene TRBV3-2) with TRBJ1-4, with 10 bases aligning to TRBD1. V lost 3 bases, J lost 11 bases, and 0 bases stayed unmatched. Per the germline V gene, CDR1 is LGHDT and CDR2 is YNNKEL (reference sequence). The CDR3 loop spans 12 amino acids. CDR3 sequence: CASSQDRGKLFF. The CDR3 coding sequence is TGTGCCAGCAGCCAGGACAGGGGGAAACTGTTTTTT.

The chain joins TRBV5-1 to TRBJ2-1; D is perhaps TRBD1 (6 bases). The CDR3 extends over 15 amino acids. Trimming took off 0 bases at V and 6 bases at J, with 13 bases between the two ends. Per germline, CDR1 SGHRS and CDR2 YFSETQ. The CDR3 nucleotides read TGCGCCAGCAGCTTGGACAGGGTGATGGTCAATGAGCAGTTCTTC. Translating it yields CASSLDRVMVNEQFF.

This chain joins TRBV5-8 and TRBJ1-4, with D possibly TRBD1 on 6 matching bases. Per germline, CDR1 SGHTS and CDR2 YDEGEE. The CDR3 has 15 amino acids. V gave up 2 bases and J gave up 4 bases, with 12 bases separating them. DNA of the CDR3: TGTGCCAGCAGCTTCCGGACAGCCTATAATGAAAAACTGTTTTTT. Its protein product is CASSFRTAYNEKLFF.

This rearrangement joins TRBV6-5 to TRBJ1-2; D not certain. The CDR3 consists of 14 residues. Trimming pared 7 bases from V and 2 bases from J, leaving 14 bases between. Germline values: CDR1 MNHEY, CDR2 SVGAGI. CDR3 protein: CASIPNGENYGYTF. Here the CDR3 DNA reads TGTGCCAGCATTCCCAACGGGGAGAACTATGGCTACACCTTC.

The chain links TRBV27 to TRBJ2-1, with 7 bases matching TRBD2. The length of the CDR3 is 17 residues. Trimming cost V 2 bases and J 6 bases; bases outside gene matches: 13. Germline CDR1 and CDR2: MNHEY and SMNVEV (reference sequence). In DNA form, the CDR3 reads TGTGCCAGCAGTTTACGCCAGGGCGGGGGATGGGGCAATGAGCAGTTCTTC. The encoded protein is CASSLRQGGGWGNEQFF.

The chain carries TRBV5-4 and TRBJ2-5; 7 nucleotides match TRBD2. V trimming: 4 bases; J trimming: 4 bases; junction bases outside the gene matches: 10. The CDR3 covers 15 residues. CDR1 and CDR2 (germline): SGHNT, YYREEE (reference sequence). The CDR3, as DNA: TGTGCCAGCAGCCTTGGGGAGGGCCCTCTAGAGACCCAGTACTTC. Translated: CASSLGEGPLETQYF. The full variable domain, in which reference TRBV5-4 and TRBJ2-5 provide the parts outside the CDR3, is ETGVTQSPTHLIKTRGQQVTLRCSSQSGHNTVSWYQQALGQGPQFIFQYYREEENGRGNFPPRFSGLQFPNYSSELNVNALELDDSALYLCASSLGEGPLETQYFGPGTRLLVL.

The table lists this clone with a few counts. The chain employs TRBV6-2 or TRBV6-3 and TRBJ1-6; the D is unclear. Germline CDR1 reads MNHEY; CDR2 reads SVGEGT. The CDR3 runs to 13 residues. Trimming shortened V by 5 bases and J by 6 bases, and 8 bases separated the two germline ends. CDR3 loop: CASSPDRNSPLHF. CDR3 in DNA: TGTGCCAGCAGTCCAGATCGTAATTCACCCCTCCACTTT.

J is TRBJ1-2 and V is TRBV15; D is unclear. The CDR3 covers 14 residues. Germline-derived CDR1 and CDR2 are LNHNV and YYDKDF (reference sequence). V gave up 5 bases and J gave up 5 bases, with 15 bases separating them. The CDR3 DNA is TGTGCCACCAGCGTGCCAGGAGAGGGTTATGGCTACACCTTC. This encodes CATSVPGEGYGYTF.

V is TRBV4-2 and J is TRBJ1-2; TRBD1 agrees at 7 bases. Germline CDR1 reads LGHNA; CDR2 reads YNFKEQ. After removal of 0 bases from V and 2 bases from J, the junction contained 12 bases not matched to a gene. The CDR3 contains 18 residues. The CDR3 nucleotides are TGTGCCAGCAGCCAAGATTTAGGCCCCCAAGGGGGCAACTATGGCTACACCTTC. Encoded protein: CASSQDLGPQGGNYGYTF.

The chain joins TRBV3-1 (or the pseudogene TRBV3-2) to TRBJ1-5; 7 bases match TRBD1. Germline CDR1 is LGHDT and CDR2 is YNNKEL (reference sequence). The CDR3 sequence is 17 residues long. The V segment lost 6 bases and the J segment 5 bases; nucleotides outside the gene matches: 16. This CDR3 is CASSEKGAARFDQPQHF. The CDR3 DNA follows: TGTGCCAGCAGTGAGAAGGGGGCCGCCAGATTCGATCAGCCCCAGCATTTT.

The genes are TRBV6-5 and TRBJ2-7; D is possibly TRBD2 (7 bases). CDR1 and CDR2 from the germline V gene are MNHEY and SVGAGI. V dropped 5 bases and J dropped 6 bases, with 14 bases sitting between them. This CDR3 has 13 amino acids. Written as DNA, the CDR3 is TGTGCCAGCAGTCCTCTTAGGGGGGGCGAGCAGTACTTC. It specifies CASSPLRGGEQYF.

The rearrangement uses TRBV24-1 and TRBJ2-3, with TRBD2 matching over 9 bases. Germline trimming cut 3 bases from V and 6 bases from J; bases unmatched to any gene: 6. The length of the CDR3 is 15 residues. The germline V gene encodes CDR1 KGHDR and CDR2 SFDVKD. This CDR3 is CATSDDGSGSDTQYF. The CDR3 region has the DNA TGTGCCACCAGTGATGACGGTAGCGGGAGTGATACGCAGTATTTT.

V gene TRBV19 combines with J gene TRBJ1-4; TRBD1 matches 9 bases. Trimming removed 7 bases from V and 6 bases from J; junction bases left unmatched: 9. The length of the CDR3 is 15 residues. In germline, CDR1 is LNHDA, CDR2 SQIVND (reference sequence). The CDR3 reads CASKEADRGYEKLFF. CDR3 DNA sequence: TGTGCCAGTAAAGAGGCCGACAGGGGGTATGAAAAACTGTTTTTT.

CDR3 protein: CASSHGQGIEAFF. Written as DNA, the CDR3 is TGCGCCAGCAGCCATGGACAGGGTATTGAAGCTTTCTTT. The V gene is TRBV5-1, the J gene TRBJ1-1; 8 nucleotides agree with TRBD1. J gave up 7 bases and V 4 bases, and 6 bases lay outside the gene matches. Germline CDR1 reads SGHRS; CDR2 reads YFSETQ. The CDR3 is 13 amino acids.